Each of the 14 T cell receptor beta chains below was sequenced from the same sample in a study of beta chain features in type 1 diabetes. Expressed TCRB transcripts got sequenced, as all isolated RNA was reverse transcribed. Assay used: immunoSEQ multiplex PCR; TCRdb lists only in-frame clones, some missing. The table records fewer than 650,000 clones, around 15% of them present only once. The sample consisted of naive CD4+ T cells from blood. All receptors come from a man between 18 and 35 years old in good health.

This clone was observed a few times. Other DNA sequences in this specimen translate into the identical CDR3. The chain employs TRBV5-1 and TRBJ2-5; D uncertain. V lost 0 bases and J 2 bases, leaving 8 bases between the germline ends. Germline CDR1 SGHRS, CDR2 YFSETQ. The CDR3 totals 14 residues. The CDR3 DNA sequence: TGCGCCAGCAGCTTGGGTCCGATTCAAGAGACCCAGTACTTC. Its translation is CASSLGPIQETQYF.

The chain employs TRBV5-1 and TRBJ2-1; 10 positions agree with TRBD2. Germline CDR1 and CDR2: SGHRS and YFSETQ. Trimming removed 1 base from V and 6 bases from J; junction bases left unmatched: 4. The CDR3 has 15 amino acids. The CDR3 loop reads CASSLTSGVGNEQFF. The CDR3 DNA follows: TGCGCCAGCAGCTTGACTAGCGGGGTCGGCAATGAGCAGTTCTTC.

This chain connects TRBV2 to TRBJ2-3; no definite D call. The CDR3 has 11 amino acids. V was trimmed by 8 bases and J by 3 bases, leaving 6 bases between them. From germline, CDR1 is SNHLY and CDR2 FYNNEI. This CDR3 reads CASHRTDTQYF. The DNA of the CDR3 is TGTGCCAGCCATCGTACAGATACGCAGTATTTT.

This clone has a handful of counts. The rearrangement links TRBV9 to TRBJ2-2, with TRBD2 identical over 8 bases. CDR3 size: 18 residues. Germline V CDR1 and CDR2: SGDLS, YYNGEE. Germline trimming cut 1 base from V and 4 bases from J; bases unmatched to any gene: 12. CDR3 DNA sequence: TGTGCCAGCAGCGTATCCTTAGGGACTAGGTTTGTCACCGGGGAGCTGTTTTTT. Protein sequence: CASSVSLGTRFVTGELFF. Full variable domain (rest looked up from reference TRBV9 and TRBJ2-2): DSGVTQTPKHLITATGQRVTLRCSPRSGDLSVYWYQQSLDQGLQFLIQYYNGEERAKGNILERFSAQQFPDLHSELNLSSLELGDSALYFCASSVSLGTRFVTGELFFGEGSRLTVL.

This clone was observed a few times. V usage is TRBV2 and J usage is TRBJ1-1, with 8 bases matching TRBD1. Trimming cost V 8 bases and J 3 bases; bases outside gene matches: 5. The CDR3 runs 13 residues. Germline assignment: CDR1 SNHLY and CDR2 FYNNEI. The CDR3 reads CASRGQDHTEAFF. The CDR3 DNA is TGTGCCAGCCGGGGACAGGACCACACTGAAGCTTTCTTT.

This clone was seen more than once but under ten times. The gene calls are TRBV11-2 and TRBJ2-7; a possible D gene is TRBD1 (6 bases). The CDR3 spans 14 residues. Germline CDR1 is SGHAT and CDR2 is FQNNGV. V lost 5 bases to trimming and J lost 3 bases, with 14 bases between them. CDR3: CASSKKRGHYEQYF. The DNA for the CDR3 is TGTGCCAGCAGCAAGAAAAGGGGACACTACGAGCAGTACTTC.

The sample holds a few counts of this clone. The chain has TRBV6-5 and TRBJ1-2; D is perhaps TRBD1 (6 bases). CDR1 is MNHEY and CDR2 is SVGAGI in the germline V gene. This CDR3 has 12 residues. V shed 6 bases and J shed 6 bases, with 11 bases lying between them. This CDR3 is CASRIGQHGYTF. The CDR3 DNA reads TGTGCCAGCAGGATCGGACAGCATGGCTACACCTTC.

The chain joins TRBV18 to TRBJ2-3; a possible D gene is TRBD2 (5 bases). Per germline, CDR1 KGHSH and CDR2 LQKENI. The length of the CDR3 is 13 residues. V lost 4 bases and J 3 bases, leaving 8 bases between the germline ends. The CDR3 here is CASSLTGTDTQYF. CDR3 DNA sequence: TGTGCCAGCTCACTAACGGGGACAGATACGCAGTATTTT.

V gene TRBV27 combines with J gene TRBJ2-6, with D unclear. This CDR3 is built from 15 residues. Germline CDR1 and CDR2: MNHEY and SMNVEV (reference sequence). V lost 3 bases to trimming and J lost 1 base, with 7 bases between them. This CDR3 is CASSFLLSGANVLTF. CDR3 bases: TGTGCCAGCAGTTTTTTGTTGTCTGGGGCCAACGTCCTGACTTTC. The variable domain in full, with the rest retrieved from reference TRBV27 and TRBJ2-6, is EAQVTQNPRYLITVTGKKLTVTCSQNMNHEYMSWYRQDPGLGLRQIYYSMNVEVTDKGDVPEGYKVSRKEKRNFPLILESPSPNQTSLYFCASSFLLSGANVLTFGAGSRLTVL.

This clone was counted between two and nine times. The DNA of the CDR3 is TGTGCCAGCAGCTTACCGGCCCAGGGTAATGAAAAACTGTTTTTT. The encoded protein is CASSLPAQGNEKLFF. The genes are TRBV7-9 and TRBJ1-4; D might be TRBD1 (5 bases). From germline, CDR1 is SEHNR and CDR2 FQNEAQ (reference sequence). Trimming shortened V by 2 bases and J by 4 bases, and 11 bases separated the two germline ends. The CDR3 runs to 15 residues.

This clone appeared a few times. V gene TRBV4-1 combines with J gene TRBJ2-7; 7 bases line up with TRBD2. This CDR3 region has 15 residues. The germline gives CDR1 MGHRA, CDR2 YSYEKL. Trimming at V came to 7 bases and at J to 4 bases, leaving 13 bases not matched to a gene. This CDR3 is CASTGEGLPSYEQYF. The CDR3 DNA follows: TGCGCCAGCACCGGGGAGGGCCTTCCTTCATACGAGCAGTACTTC.

The chain combines TRBV9 with TRBJ2-7, with D possibly being TRBD1 (6 bases). This CDR3 is built from 15 residues. Germline V gene sequence: CDR1 SGDLS, CDR2 YYNGEE. V lost 4 bases, J lost 4 bases, and 18 bases lay in between. For the CDR3, the DNA is TGTGCCAGCAGCCCAAGGACAGCGACCGTGTACGAGCAGTACTTC. Translated: CASSPRTATVYEQYF.

The chain combines TRBV7-2 with TRBJ1-1, with TRBD1 identical over 11 bases. Trimming took 6 bases from V and 11 from J; bases not matched to a gene: 11. Germline lookup yields CDR1 SGHTA and CDR2 FQGNSA. CDR3 length equals 14 residues. The DNA for the CDR3 is TGTGCCAGCAGTTCTTTCGGACAGGGGGCGAATGCTTTCTTT. Protein: CASSSFGQGANAFF.

This sequence joins TRBV9 and TRBJ2-5; TRBD2 matches at 7 bases. The CDR3 is made up of 17 amino acids. V shed 3 bases, J shed 7 bases, and the junction held 18 bases outside the gene matches. Germline CDR1 reads SGDLS; CDR2 reads YYNGEE. CDR3 bases: TGTGCCAGCAGCGCCGGTGTGGGGGGGGTCCCGGTCGGGACCCAGTACTTC. It translates to CASSAGVGGVPVGTQYF.